This TCR beta chain emerged from a study of neoadjuvant anti-PD-1 for oral cavity cancer. In the study overall: Patients without progression got a fourth dose around day 43.

This clone is a singleton in its sample. The antigen is unknown. Study-wide findings and caveats: TCR analyses covered only a few patients per response group.

Data came from immunoSEQ multiplex PCR; TCRdb stores just in-frame clones and leaves some out. Of more than 30,000 clones in the sample, over 30% were seen once. This CDR3 spans 15 amino acids. The germline CDR1 and CDR2 sequences are SGHRS and YFSETQ. V shed 0 bases and J shed 8 bases, with 15 bases lying between them. The time point denotes: after neoadjuvant nivolumab, at surgical resection. Patients were newly diagnosed with stage II-IVA oral cavity squamous cell carcinoma without prior systemic or radiation treatment. This TCR derives from a person aged 35-79 years with oral cavity squamous cell carcinoma. J is TRBJ2-1 and V is TRBV5-1, with a tentative D call TRBD2 (6 bases). Here the sequenced sample was tumor tissue, taken after nivolumab (anti-PD-1) treatment. CDR3 in amino acids: CASSLGISGVDEQFF. The CDR3 DNA reads TGCGCCAGCAGCTTGGGGATTTCGGGGGTCGATGAGCAGTTCTTC.